One sample yielded the 14 T cell receptor beta chains listed below, sequenced in a study of T cells in narcolepsy. Generated by immunoSEQ multiplex PCR, the TCRdb table keeps only in-frame clones and is missing some. The sample lists 25,000 to 30,000 clones, more than 70% occurring once. Specimen: memory (CD45RA-) CD4+ T cells from blood. Receptors originate from a human donor in good health.

This clone was seen a few times. The genes are TRBV6-1 and TRBJ2-7, with 7 bases fitting TRBD1. CDR1 and CDR2 (germline): MNHNS, SASEGT. The CDR3 has 13 residues. Germline trimming cut 9 bases from V and 1 base from J; bases unmatched to any gene: 6. The CDR3 loop is CASWTGPSYEQYF. The CDR3, as DNA: TGTGCCAGTTGGACAGGCCCTTCCTACGAGCAGTACTTC.

The CDR3 loop reads CASSPYTNGNSPLHF. The DNA of the CDR3 is TGCGCCAGCAGCCCCTACACCAACGGCAATTCACCCCTCCACTTT. The chain recombines TRBV5-1 with TRBJ1-6; D is unclear. Germline lookup yields CDR1 SGHRS and CDR2 YFSETQ. V was shortened by 4 bases and J by 7 bases, with 15 bases between the two germline ends. This CDR3 has 15 amino acids.

The table lists this clone with a few counts. The gene calls are TRBV5-1 and TRBJ1-1; TRBD1 matches 12 bases. Looked up from germline, CDR1 is SGHRS and CDR2 is YFSETQ. With 4 bases clipped from V and 8 bases from J, the junction kept 12 bases outside the gene matches. The CDR3 is made up of 16 amino acids. CDR3 DNA: TGCGCCAGCAGCGTCCAACCGGGACAGGGGGCGGGAGAAGCTTTCTTT. This encodes CASSVQPGQGAGEAFF.

This clone was detected a few times. The rearrangement links TRBV7-9 to TRBJ1-6, with a tentative D call TRBD1 (5 bases). The CDR3 sequence is 15 residues long. Germline V gene sequence: CDR1 SEHNR, CDR2 FQNEAQ (reference sequence). The V gene lost 1 base and the J gene lost 9 bases, with 13 bases spanning the gap. DNA of the CDR3: TGTGCCAGCAGCTTAGTGGGGGACGGACGTTCACCCCTCCACTTT. It specifies CASSLVGDGRSPLHF.

V and J are TRBV7-2 and TRBJ2-7; D remains unclear. Between the trimmed V and J ends, which lost 4 bases and 5 bases, there was a span of 12 bases. Germline values: CDR1 SGHTA, CDR2 FQGNSA. The CDR3 extends over 13 amino acids. Written as DNA, the CDR3 is TGTGCCAGCAGCTCAAAGGTTACCCACGAGCAGTACTTC. Translated, it gives CASSSKVTHEQYF. Variable domain in full (rest from reference TRBV7-2 and TRBJ2-7): GAGVSQSPSNKVTEKGKDVELRCDPISGHTALYWYRQSLGQGLEFLIYFQGNSAPDKSGLPSDRFSAERTGGSVSTLTIQRTQQEDSAVYLCASSSKVTHEQYFGPGTRLTVT.

This chain uses TRBV29-1 with TRBJ2-3, with D perhaps assigned TRBD1 or TRBD2 (7 bases each). V was cut by 3 bases and J by 4 bases, with 17 bases left in between. Germline CDR1 is SQVTM and CDR2 is ANQGSEA. The CDR3 has 15 residues. The CDR3 region is CSVDLRGLAADTQYF. The CDR3 bases are TGCAGCGTTGATTTGAGGGGGCTAGCGGCAGATACGCAGTATTTT.

V usage is TRBV7-2 and J usage is TRBJ2-5; D possibly matches TRBD1 or TRBD2 (6 bases each). V was pared by 7 bases and J by 3 bases, with 12 bases between. The CDR3 totals 13 residues. Germline CDR1 and CDR2: SGHTA and FQGNSA. The CDR3 DNA sequence: TGTGCCAGCACCCGGGGGCCCGAAGAGACCCAGTACTTC. The encoded protein is CASTRGPEETQYF. The full variable domain, with the rest looked up from reference TRBV7-2 and TRBJ2-5, is GAGVSQSPSNKVTEKGKDVELRCDPISGHTALYWYRQSLGQGLEFLIYFQGNSAPDKSGLPSDRFSAERTGGSVSTLTIQRTQQEDSAVYLCASTRGPEETQYFGPGTRLLVL.

A few counts support this clone. The chain has TRBV7-6 and TRBJ2-5; TRBD2 is a possible D gene (5 bases). The CDR3 has 17 residues. V shed 4 bases and J shed 1 base, with 19 bases lying between them. CDR1 SGHVS and CDR2 FNYEAQ come from the germline V gene. The chain's CDR3 is CASSSRVKGRTQETQYF. In DNA form, the CDR3 reads TGTGCCAGCAGCTCAAGGGTCAAAGGGAGAACCCAAGAGACCCAGTACTTC.

The chain carries TRBV5-1 and TRBJ1-3; no clear D. Deletions cut 0 bases from V and 0 bases from J, with 10 bases between. The CDR3 consists of 16 residues. Germline assignment: CDR1 SGHRS and CDR2 YFSETQ. CDR3 protein: CASSLGPHNSGNTIYF. The CDR3 nucleotides read TGCGCCAGCAGCTTGGGTCCCCATAACTCTGGAAACACCATATATTTT.

The V and J genes are TRBV4-3 and TRBJ1-3, with no clear D. Trimming shortened V by 1 base and J by 0 bases, and 7 bases separated the two germline ends. CDR3 length: 15 amino acids. The germline CDR1 and CDR2 sequences are LGHNA and YSLEER. The CDR3 region has the DNA TGCGCCAGCAGCCAAGGGTTCGGCTCTGGAAACACCATATATTTT. Amino acid sequence: CASSQGFGSGNTIYF.

Written as DNA, the CDR3 is TGCGCCAGCAGCTTGCATGCCAGACAGGTCGGCACTGAAGCTTTCTTT. Translation gives CASSLHARQVGTEAFF. V and J are TRBV5-1 and TRBJ1-1; TRBD1 might be the D (6 bases). CDR3 size: 16 residues. CDR1 is SGHRS and CDR2 is YFSETQ in the germline V gene. V dropped 1 base and J dropped 4 bases, with 17 bases sitting between them. The variable domain in full, completed from reference TRBV5-1 and TRBJ1-1, reads KAGVTQTPRYLIKTRGQQVTLSCSPISGHRSVSWYQQTPGQGLQFLFEYFSETQRNKGNFPGRFSGRQFSNSRSEMNVSTLELGDSALYLCASSLHARQVGTEAFFGQGTRLTVV.

The chain combines TRBV5-1 with TRBJ2-3, with 8 bases lining up with TRBD1. The V gene end was trimmed by 4 bases and the J gene end by 1 base; junction bases not matched to a gene: 14. The CDR3 is made up of 18 amino acids. Germline CDR1 reads SGHRS; CDR2 reads YFSETQ. CDR3 sequence (DNA): TGCGCCAGCAGCCGGGACAGGACGGTGCCGTTGGGCACAGATACGCAGTATTTT. Amino acid sequence: CASSRDRTVPLGTDTQYF.

V usage is TRBV5-6 and J usage is TRBJ1-6; D gene unclear. Germline CDR1 and CDR2: SGHDT and YYEEEE. V lost 2 bases and J 6 bases, leaving 9 bases between the germline ends. The CDR3 has 14 amino acids. CDR3 protein: CASSFQRLNSPLHF. In nucleotides, the CDR3 is TGTGCCAGCAGCTTCCAGAGACTTAATTCACCCCTCCACTTT.

The genes are TRBV25-1 and TRBJ2-5; D is undetermined. The V end lost 4 bases, the J end lost 5 bases, and 11 bases lay between the germline ends. Germline V gene lookup returns CDR1 MGHDK and CDR2 SYGVNS. The CDR3 totals 13 residues. The CDR3 bases are TGTGCCAGCAGTGCCTCAGGTGTCGAGACCCAGTACTTC. It specifies CASSASGVETQYF.